The sequence of this T cell receptor beta chain was determined in a study of control samples from healthy donors and cancer patients. The count of this clone is one. Germline assignment: CDR1 MDHEN and CDR2 SYDVKM. The CDR3 consists of 18 residues. With 1 base clipped from V and 0 bases from J, the junction kept 10 bases outside the gene matches. Here immunoSEQ multiplex PCR was the method, and the copy in TCRdb shows in-frame clones only, minus some. The sample consists of more than 95,000 clones, around 92% of them appearing once. The chain links TRBV28 to TRBJ1-2; 8 nucleotides match TRBD1. The sequenced material came from PBMCs. The receptor's source is an elderly man with head and neck cancer. The CDR3 bases are TGTGCCAGCAGTTTATTTTTTACTTGGACAGGGCCTAACTATGGCTACACCTTC. Its protein is CASSLFFTWTGPNYGYTF.